A selection of T cell receptor beta chains follows, all from one sample in a study of blood T cells in healthy people across ages. Each CDR3 protein is one row after TCRdb ran MiXCR on the 5' RACE reads. The sample lists about 800,000 distinct CDR3 sequences, just under 25% occurring once. These data also featured in a second study, about T cells of mothers and their children.

Input material: blood. Every receptor here comes from a boy younger than 18 in good health. The CDR3 runs from the conserved cysteine through the conserved F or W. Each record gives: CDR3 length, clone size, D gene, V gene, J gene, CDR3 DNA, CDR3 protein. A D gene is named only where the DNA matches it firmly. For some rows the clone size is stated as once, few or many, or as a class when expanded; others skip it.

16	many	TRBD1	TRBV2	TRBJ2-7	TGTGCCAGCAGTGATTGGAAACAGGGGGCCTCCTACGAGCAGTACTTC	CASSDWKQGASYEQYF
16	few	TRBD2	TRBV7-3	TRBJ2-1	TGTGCCAGCAGCAGTAGCGGGGGGGCCTCTTACAATGAGCAGTTCTTC	CASSSSGGASYNEQFF
15	few	TRBD2	TRBV20-1	TRBJ2-5	TGCAGTGCTACGCCTTCCGGGAGGGCCGTGGAGACCCAGTACTTC	CSATPSGRAVETQYF
15	.	TRBD2	TRBV27	TRBJ2-3	TGTGCCAGCAGTTTACTAGCGGGAGCGGGGGATACGCAGTATTTT	CASSLLAGAGDTQYF
16	.	.	TRBV28	TRBJ2-4	TGTGCCAGCAGCTCCCTCGAACCACCTACGCAAAACATTCAGTACTTC	CASSSLEPPTQNIQYF
18	few	.	TRBV6-2/TRBV6-3	TRBJ1-1	TGTGCCAGCAGTTATTACGGTACGGTCCGTCCCTGGAACACTGAAGCTTTCTTT	CASSYYGTVRPWNTEAFF
16	.	TRBD2	TRBV20-1	TRBJ2-3	TGCAGTGCGGCAGGTGGCGCTAGCGGGAGGACAGATACGCAGTATTTT	CSAAGGASGRTDTQYF
15	once	.	TRBV6-6	TRBJ2-5	TGTGCCAGCAGTTCTGGAGCAGGGGCTCGGGAGACCCAGTACTTC	CASSSGAGARETQYF
15	few	.	TRBV25-1	TRBJ2-5	TGTGCCAGCAGTTTACTTACCGGGACCCCGGGGACCCAGTACTTC	CASSLLTGTPGTQYF
13	few	.	TRBV15	TRBJ1-1	TGTGCCACCAGCGCCCGGGACTTCACTGAAGCTTTCTTT	CATSARDFTEAFF
12	.	.	TRBV7-9	TRBJ2-5	TGTGCCAGCAGCTCCCTCCGACCGGCCCAGTACTTC	CASSSLRPAQYF
16	few	.	TRBV20-1	TRBJ2-1	TGCAGTGCTAGAGCCGTAGGCGGGGTGAGATACAATGAGCAGTTCTTC	CSARAVGGVRYNEQFF
16	.	TRBD1	TRBV27	TRBJ2-3	TGTGCCAGCACGGAATTGACAGGGATGGGCACAGATACGCAGTATTTT	CASTELTGMGTDTQYF
16	.	TRBD2	TRBV11-2	TRBJ2-3	TGTGCCAGCAGCTTGGACTTAGCGGGGTCGCAAGATACGCAGTATTTT	CASSLDLAGSQDTQYF
14	.	TRBD2	TRBV5-6	TRBJ2-7	TGTGCCAGCAGCGTACTAGCGGGAGTTCGGGAGCAGTACTTC	CASSVLAGVREQYF
12	many	.	TRBV29-1	TRBJ2-3	TGCAGCGTTGATTCAGGCACAGATACGCAGTATTTT	CSVDSGTDTQYF
14	.	.	TRBV20-1	TRBJ2-3	TGCAGTGTAAAGTTTGGGGGGAGCACAGATACGCAGTATTTT	CSVKFGGSTDTQYF
17	.	TRBD1	TRBV20-1	TRBJ1-6	TGCAGTGCTAGGAAGATTTGGACAGGGGGTAATAATTCACCCCTCCACTTT	CSARKIWTGGNNSPLHF
15	many	TRBD1	TRBV7-3	TRBJ1-5	TGTGCCAGCAGCTTCCCACAGGGGGACCAGAGGCCCCAGCATTTT	CASSFPQGDQRPQHF
15	.	TRBD2	TRBV7-2	TRBJ2-3	TGTGCCAGCAGTCACTCAGCGGGGGGCGCAGATACGCAGTATTTT	CASSHSAGGADTQYF
17	.	TRBD2	TRBV4-3	TRBJ2-5	TGCGCCAGCAGCCAAGATTGGCCTAGCGGGGAACAAGAGACCCAGTACTTC	CASSQDWPSGEQETQYF
13	.	TRBD1	TRBV29-1	TRBJ1-2	TGCAGCGTTCAAGGACAGGGGGTTGATGGCTACACCTTC	CSVQGQGVDGYTF
12	few	.	TRBV28	TRBJ1-5	TGTGCCAGCAGTTGGGCGGGGGAGCCCCAGCATTTT	CASSWAGEPQHF
14	.	TRBD1	TRBV7-3	TRBJ1-1	TGTGCCAGCAGCGCACAGGGGTACTCCACTGAAGCTTTCTTT	CASSAQGYSTEAFF
17	.	TRBD2	TRBV4-1	TRBJ2-7	TGCGCCAGCAGCCCCCTGGTCCAGGCGGGAGGGCCCTACGAGCAGTACTTC	CASSPLVQAGGPYEQYF
13	.	.	TRBV5-1	TRBJ2-1	TGCACCAGCAGGGAGTCCTCCTACAATGAGCAGTTCTTC	CTSRESSYNEQFF
14	.	.	TRBV13	TRBJ1-1	TGTGCCAGCAGGCGAGGAGGACCGTTCACTGAAGCTTTCTTT	CASRRGGPFTEAFF
15	few	.	TRBV27	TRBJ1-5	TGTGCCAGCAGGGGATCGACGGTTAGCAATCAGCCCCAGCATTTT	CASRGSTVSNQPQHF
13	.	.	TRBV5-1	TRBJ1-1	TGCGCCAGCAGCGGGGACATCCCTCGTGAAGCTTTCTTT	CASSGDIPREAFF
16	few	.	TRBV5-1	TRBJ2-5	TGCGCCAGCAGCTCGCCGGGACTCACGTACCAAGAGACCCAGTACTTC	CASSSPGLTYQETQYF
13	.	.	TRBV27	TRBJ1-1	TGTGCCAGCCGACCGGCAGTGAACACTGAAGCTTTCTTT	CASRPAVNTEAFF
18	.	.	TRBV6-2/TRBV6-3	TRBJ2-3	TGTGCCAGCAGTTACTCGACCAGGGTCCGGCGTGACACAGATACGCAGTATTTT	CASSYSTRVRRDTDTQYF
13	.	TRBD2	TRBV9	TRBJ2-3	TGTGCCAGCAGCGAGACTAGCGAGGATACGCAGTATTTT	CASSETSEDTQYF
15	.	.	TRBV28	TRBJ1-5	TGTGCCAGCGCCGCCTGGGGCCATAGCAATCAGCCCCAGCATTTT	CASAAWGHSNQPQHF
15	few	.	TRBV5-1	TRBJ2-7	TGCGCCAGCAGCCTCGGCCGTGGGACATCCTACGAGCAGTACTTC	CASSLGRGTSYEQYF
16	.	TRBD1	TRBV24-1	TRBJ2-1	TGTGCCACCAGTGATTCCAGGACAGGGGACTACAATGAGCAGTTCTTC	CATSDSRTGDYNEQFF
13	.	.	TRBV29-1	TRBJ2-1	TGCAGCGTCAGCACAGGGGAGGGCAATGAGCAGTTCTTC	CSVSTGEGNEQFF
14	.	TRBD1	TRBV6-5	TRBJ2-3	TGTGCCAGCAGACAAGGACAGGGCACAGATACGCAGTATTTT	CASRQGQGTDTQYF
14	.	TRBD2	TRBV15	TRBJ2-3	TGTGCCACCAGCAGAATTGGGGGGGCAGATACGCAGTATTTT	CATSRIGGADTQYF
15	.	TRBD2	TRBV6-4	TRBJ2-3	TGTGCCAGCAGCCCCGGGACTAGCGGGAGGGATACGCAGTATTTT	CASSPGTSGRDTQYF
11	few	.	TRBV6-1	TRBJ1-4	TGTGCCAGCAACGTAAATGAAAAACTGTTTTTT	CASNVNEKLFF
15	few	.	TRBV15	TRBJ2-5	TGTGCCACCAGCAGCGGGACACACCAACAAGAGACCCAGTACTTC	CATSSGTHQQETQYF
18	.	TRBD2	TRBV24-1	TRBJ2-1	TGTGCCACCAGTGGGACCAACGGTCGCGGGGGACCCTACAATGAGCAGTTCTTC	CATSGTNGRGGPYNEQFF
11	.	.	TRBV20-1	TRBJ2-3	TGCAGTGCTAGAGCGGAAACCCGGGCCCCCTTT	CSARAETRAPF
16	.	TRBD2	TRBV29-1	TRBJ2-1	TGCAGCGTTGAAGGGCCACTAGCGGGAGAATTGGATGAGCAGTTCTTC	CSVEGPLAGELDEQFF
15	.	.	TRBV20-1	TRBJ2-4	TGCAGTGCTAGGCGCGACAGCCTAGCCAAAAACATTCAGTACTTC	CSARRDSLAKNIQYF
15	.	TRBD2	TRBV7-6	TRBJ2-1	TGTGCCAGCAGCCCTTACCCTGGGACTAACAATGAGCAGTTCTTC	CASSPYPGTNNEQFF
16	few	.	TRBV7-2	TRBJ1-1	TGTGCCAGCAGCTCCTCGGGGCACCAGTGGGGCACTGAAGCTTTCTTT	CASSSSGHQWGTEAFF
13	.	.	TRBV12-3/TRBV12-4	TRBJ1-2	TGTGCCAGCAGTTTGCTGGGGAACTATGGCTACACCTTC	CASSLLGNYGYTF
15	.	.	TRBV19	TRBJ1-5	TGTGCCGGGTCAACCGGGGCAGGGAAAGGTCAGCCCCAGCATTTT	CAGSTGAGKGQPQHF